This is a list of T cell receptor beta chains from one sample in a study of glioma-infiltrating T cells after dendritic cell vaccination. Assay: immunoSEQ multiplex PCR; the TCRdb copy retains only in-frame clones and omits some. The sample gives about 82,000 clones, roughly 90% of which show up once; approximately 2.9% is in the top ten. The material was blood, obtained before dendritic cell vaccination. Every receptor here comes from a human donor with glioblastoma. Both conserved end residues are part of each CDR3. The D gene is left open where the match is weak. Size is stated for part of the rows, as once, few or many counts, or as a class when the clone is expanded.

size	J	V	D	DNA	CDR3
.	TRBJ2-7	TRBV19	TRBD1	TGTGCCAGTAGTAAAGATCGGGGACAGGGTTACGAGCAGTACTTC	CASSKDRGQGYEQYF
.	TRBJ2-1	TRBV20-1	.	TGCAGTGCTAGAGTGGAGGGTGAGCAGTTCTTC	CSARVEGEQFF
once	TRBJ1-5	TRBV4-2	TRBD1	TGTGCCAGCAGCCGGGACAGGGAGTGGGGTCAGCCCCAGCATTTT	CASSRDREWGQPQHF
.	TRBJ2-3	TRBV5-1	TRBD2	TGCGCCAGCAGCTACCGGGGGGGCGAAGATACGCAGTATTTT	CASSYRGGEDTQYF
.	TRBJ2-5	TRBV30	TRBD2	TGTGCCTGGAGTGTAGGTGCGGGGGGGCGAGAGACCCAGTACTTC	CAWSVGAGGRETQYF
.	TRBJ1-3	TRBV7-8	TRBD1	TGTGCCAGCAGCTCGGACAGGGGCACCATATATTTT	CASSSDRGTIYF
.	TRBJ2-7	TRBV11-2	TRBD2	TGTGCCAGCAGGTTAGCGGGGGTCTCCCACGAGCAGTACTTC	CASRLAGVSHEQYF
.	TRBJ1-1	TRBV19	.	TGTGCCAGTCGGCGGGAGACCCTGAACACTGAAGCTTTCTTT	CASRRETLNTEAFF
once	TRBJ2-1	TRBV5-4	.	TGTGCCAGCAGCTTGGCCGGGTCCAATGAGCAGTTCTTC	CASSLAGSNEQFF
once	TRBJ1-2	TRBV5-4	TRBD1	TGTGCCAGCAGCCCGGGACAGGGGGCAAATAACTATGGCTACACCTTC	CASSPGQGANNYGYTF
once	TRBJ2-5	TRBV10-2	TRBD2	TGCGCCAGCGGGAGGGCAGATCAAGAGACCCAGTACTTC	CASGRADQETQYF
.	TRBJ2-3	TRBV19	TRBD2	TGTGCCAGTAGTATGGGACTAGGAGGAGATACGCAGTATTTT	CASSMGLGGDTQYF
.	TRBJ2-7	TRBV6-1	TRBD1	TGTGCCAGCAGTGTGGGACAGAGCTCCTACGAGCAGTACTTC	CASSVGQSSYEQYF
.	TRBJ1-3	TRBV6-1	TRBD1	TGTGCCAGCACCCCCTTAGGGGGCATAGGAAACACCATATATTTT	CASTPLGGIGNTIYF
.	TRBJ2-7	TRBV7-8	TRBD2	TGTGCCAGCAGCTTAAGGACTAGCGGGCCGTACGAGCAGTACTTC	CASSLRTSGPYEQYF
medium-sized	TRBJ2-1	TRBV4-1	.	TGCGCCAGCAGCCAAGAAGAGACAAACTCCTACAATGAGCAGTTCTTC	CASSQEETNSYNEQFF
.	TRBJ2-1	TRBV30	TRBD2	TGTGCCTGGAGTGGAGGGGCCGGGACTAGCTTTTATGAGCAGTTCTTC	CAWSGGAGTSFYEQFF
.	TRBJ2-7	TRBV6-1	.	TGTGCCAGCAGGGAAATGACCTCCCCGACTGCCGAGCAGTACTTC	CASREMTSPTAEQYF
.	TRBJ1-1	TRBV5-1	.	TGCGCCAGCAGCTGGGGGCTAAACACTGAAGCTTTCTTT	CASSWGLNTEAFF
.	TRBJ2-1	TRBV5-1	TRBD2	TGCGCCAGCAGCTTGGCGCGGAGGCCGGGGGGGAACGAGCAGTTCTTC	CASSLARRPGGNEQFF
.	TRBJ1-1	TRBV19	TRBD1	TGTGCCAGTAGTCCTGGGACAGGCGGGAACACTGAAGCTTTCTTT	CASSPGTGGNTEAFF
.	TRBJ1-3	TRBV6-1	.	TGTGCCAGCAGCGAAGGAAACTTTCCTGGAAACACCATATATTTT	CASSEGNFPGNTIYF
.	TRBJ2-3	TRBV30	TRBD2	TGTGCCTGGCAGACTAGCGGCACAGATACGCAGTATTTT	CAWQTSGTDTQYF
.	TRBJ2-3	TRBV27	.	TGTGCCAGCGGACACAGGACAGCAATCACAGATACGCAGTATTTT	CASGHRTAITDTQYF
.	TRBJ1-1	TRBV6-1	TRBD1	TGTGCCAGCAGTGAAACCGGACAGGCTGAAGCTTTCTTT	CASSETGQAEAFF
few	TRBJ2-3	TRBV19	.	TGTGCCAGTAGTATAGATCTAGCGCGTAGCACAGATACGCAGTATTTT	CASSIDLARSTDTQYF
.	TRBJ2-6	TRBV14	TRBD1	TGTGCCAGCAGCCAAACCTGGGGACAGGATGCCAACGTCCTGACTTTC	CASSQTWGQDANVLTF
.	TRBJ2-7	TRBV4-2	TRBD2	TGTGCCAGCAGCCAAGATCGGCTAGCGGTCGGGGAGCAGTACTTC	CASSQDRLAVGEQYF
.	TRBJ2-1	TRBV2	TRBD2	TGTGCCAGCCTAGCGGGGGGGCCGGGGGAGCAGTTCTTC	CASLAGGPGEQFF
.	TRBJ2-7	TRBV27	TRBD2	TGTGCCAGCAAGTCTCAACCCCAAGGTAGCGGGAGCGAATCCTACGAGCAGTACTTC	CASKSQPQGSGSESYEQYF
.	TRBJ1-4	TRBV2	.	TGTGCCAGCAAAAATGGGGGGCTGTTTTTT	CASKNGGLFF
.	TRBJ2-5	TRBV5-1	TRBD2	TGCGCCAGCAGCTTGGCCATCGGGGGGGAGGAGACCCAGTACTTC	CASSLAIGGEETQYF
.	TRBJ2-5	TRBV5-5	.	TGTGCCAGCAGCTGGGAAAGGGAGGAGACCCAGTACTTC	CASSWEREETQYF
.	TRBJ2-7	TRBV7-3	TRBD1	TGTGCCAGCAGCAAAGGGGACAGTTACTACGAGCAGTACTTC	CASSKGDSYYEQYF
.	TRBJ1-1	TRBV5-1	.	TGCGCCAGCAGCTTGGATGGGGAGGGGGCTTTCTTT	CASSLDGEGAFF
once	TRBJ1-2	TRBV4-1	.	TGCGCCAGCACCCGAAGGGGGGGAAGCGTCTATGGCTACACCTTC	CASTRRGGSVYGYTF
.	TRBJ2-7	TRBV5-1	.	TGCGCCAGCAGCTTTGACGGGAACTCCTACGAGCAGTACTTC	CASSFDGNSYEQYF
.	TRBJ2-3	TRBV5-6	TRBD1	TGTGCCAGCAGCACCTCCGACAGGGGGCTTGGCACAGATACGCAGTATTTT	CASSTSDRGLGTDTQYF
.	TRBJ2-5	TRBV6-1	TRBD1	TGTGCCAGCAGCACACAGCTAGGGACAGCGAGACGGCAGTACTTC	CASSTQLGTARRQYF
.	TRBJ1-5	TRBV4-2	TRBD1	TGTGCCAGCAGCCCCTCCGGGACAGGGGGTAATCAGCCCCAGCATTTT	CASSPSGTGGNQPQHF
.	TRBJ1-5	TRBV19	.	TGTGCCAGTAAGAGGACTTTGGGCAATCAGCCCCAGCATTTT	CASKRTLGNQPQHF
once	TRBJ1-6	TRBV5-4	TRBD1	TGTGCCAGCAGCTTGGCCGAGGACAGGGGAGGATCACCCCTCCACTTT	CASSLAEDRGGSPLHF
.	TRBJ1-2	TRBV28	TRBD1	TGTGCCAGCAGGTCAGGGGGGAACTATGGCTACACCTTC	CASRSGGNYGYTF
.	TRBJ1-5	TRBV19	.	TGTGCCAGTAGTAACAGACAGGAGCCGACCCCTCGGCCCCAGCATTTT	CASSNRQEPTPRPQHF
.	TRBJ2-7	TRBV5-1	TRBD1	TGCGCCAGCAGGAACGACAGGGGGCGATCCTACGAGCAGTACTTC	CASRNDRGRSYEQYF
.	TRBJ2-7	TRBV4-1	TRBD2	TGCGCCAGCAGCCAAGAGGGACTAAGCTCCTACGAGCAGTACTTC	CASSQEGLSSYEQYF
once	TRBJ2-7	TRBV9	.	TGTGCCAGCAGCGTAGAACAGGCGGCCTACGAGCAGTACTTC	CASSVEQAAYEQYF
.	TRBJ2-7	TRBV29-1	.	TGCAGCGTTGCTCGTGGGAGCGAATACGAGCAGTACTTC	CSVARGSEYEQYF
.	TRBJ1-4	TRBV7-2	.	TGTGCCAGCAGCTTAGATCCACTCTCTGGTGAAAAACTGTTTTTT	CASSLDPLSGEKLFF
.	TRBJ2-7	TRBV6-5	TRBD1	TGTGCCAGCAGACCGACAGGGGTGGGGTCCTACGAGCAGTACTTC	CASRPTGVGSYEQYF
.	TRBJ1-5	TRBV28	.	TGTGCCAGCAGCCCCATGAGTAACCAGCCCCAGCATTTT	CASSPMSNQPQHF
.	TRBJ1-1	TRBV30	.	TGTGCCTGGAATCCCCAGGACAGGAACACTGAAGCTTTCTTT	CAWNPQDRNTEAFF